The 5 T cell receptor beta chains given below trace back to one sample, sequenced in a study of cytomegalovirus exposure and HLA in healthy donors. The study ran its PCR with 60 Vbeta and 13 Jbeta primers. TCRdb's copy holds only in-frame clones and misses some; the assay was immunoSEQ multiplex PCR. This table has about 190,000 clones, about 80% appearing once. The specimen sequenced was PBMCs. These receptors were obtained from a woman aged 40-49 years in good health and CMV-seronegative.

The genes are TRBV4-3 and TRBJ2-1, with 8 bases lining up with TRBD2. Germline-derived CDR1 and CDR2 are LGHNA and YSLEER. The length of the CDR3 is 17 residues. V lost 4 bases and J lost 0; bases outside the gene matches: 8. CDR3 coding DNA: TGCGCCAGCAGCCGACGACTAGCGCAGAGCTCCTACAATGAGCAGTTCTTC. Amino acids: CASSRRLAQSSYNEQFF.

J is TRBJ1-1 and V is TRBV7-2; D is ambiguous. Germline V gene data show CDR1 as SGHTA and CDR2 as FQGNSA. Trimming shortened V by 1 base and J by 3 bases, and 9 bases separated the two germline ends. CDR3 length equals 14 residues. CDR3 loop: CASSLESQYTEAFF. In nucleotides, the CDR3 is TGTGCCAGCAGCTTAGAGTCACAGTACACTGAAGCTTTCTTT.

V is TRBV19 and J is TRBJ2-7; TRBD1 agrees at 8 bases. The CDR3 consists of 14 residues. V lost 5 bases and J lost 2; bases outside the gene matches: 5. Germline V lookup: CDR1 LNHDA, CDR2 SQIVND (reference sequence). The chain's CDR3 is CASSLRTGPYEQYF. For the CDR3, the DNA is TGTGCCAGTAGTCTTAGGACAGGGCCCTACGAGCAGTACTTC.

This clone was counted between two and nine times. The chain carries TRBV6-1 and TRBJ2-3; D not resolved. The germline V and J ends were trimmed by 6 bases and 2 bases, with 6 bases remaining between them. The CDR3 has 12 residues. The germline CDR1 and CDR2 sequences are MNHNS and SASEGT. Here the CDR3 DNA reads TGTGCCAGCAGGAGAGACACAGATACGCAGTATTTT. Translated: CASRRDTDTQYF.

V gene TRBV10-3 combines with J gene TRBJ2-1; 12 bases fit TRBD2. Trimming at V came to 7 bases and at J to 7 bases, leaving 8 bases not matched to a gene. Germline CDR1 ENHRY, CDR2 SYGVKD. This CDR3 region has 15 residues. The CDR3 DNA is TGTGCCATCAAGCTAGCGGGAGGGGAAGGGAATGAGCAGTTCTTC. This codes for CAIKLAGGEGNEQFF.